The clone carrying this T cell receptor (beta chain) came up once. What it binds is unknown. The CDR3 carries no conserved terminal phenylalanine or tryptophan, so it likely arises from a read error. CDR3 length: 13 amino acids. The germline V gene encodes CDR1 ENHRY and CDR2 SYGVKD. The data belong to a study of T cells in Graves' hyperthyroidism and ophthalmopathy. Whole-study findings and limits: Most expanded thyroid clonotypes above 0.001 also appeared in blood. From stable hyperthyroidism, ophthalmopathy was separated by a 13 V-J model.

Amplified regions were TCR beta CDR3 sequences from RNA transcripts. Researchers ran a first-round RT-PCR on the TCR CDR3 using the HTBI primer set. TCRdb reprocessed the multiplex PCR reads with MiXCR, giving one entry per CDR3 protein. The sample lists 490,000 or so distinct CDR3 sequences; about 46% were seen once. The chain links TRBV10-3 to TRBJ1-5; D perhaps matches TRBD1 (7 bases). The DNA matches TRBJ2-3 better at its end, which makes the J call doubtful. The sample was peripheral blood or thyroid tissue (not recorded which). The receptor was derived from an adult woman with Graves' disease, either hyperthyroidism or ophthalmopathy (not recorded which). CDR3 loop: CAISAGGRETQYV. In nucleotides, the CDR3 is TGTGCCATCAGTGCAGGGGGGAGAGAGACCCAGTATGTT.